The 9 T cell receptor beta chains below all came from one sample that was sequenced in a study of blood T cell repertoires in COVID-19. The method was immunoSEQ multiplex PCR; TCRdb's version includes in-frame clones alone and lacks a portion of them. This sample yields over 80,000 clones, of which approximately 91% are seen a single time; approximately 7.4% belongs to the top ten. Sequencing input: peripheral blood. The receptors derive from a man aged 65 to 79 with acute or convalescent COVID-19.

This clone was detected a few times. DNA for the CDR3: TGTGCCAGCCAGACAGGGAACTATGGCTACACCTTC. Protein product: CASQTGNYGYTF. The V gene is TRBV28, the J gene TRBJ1-2; 7 bases map to TRBD1. CDR1 MDHEN and CDR2 SYDVKM come from the germline V gene. This CDR3 spans 12 amino acids. V lost 8 bases to trimming and J lost 2 bases; unmatched junction nucleotides: 2.

The chain carries TRBV6-5 and TRBJ2-3; perhaps TRBD2 as D (6 bases). This CDR3 region has 15 residues. V lost 6 bases, J lost 6 bases, and 19 bases lay in between. CDR1 MNHEY and CDR2 SVGAGI come from the germline V gene. DNA for the CDR3: TGTGCCAGCAGCCCCGGGGGTCCCCACAGGGATACGCAGTATTTT. This gives the protein CASSPGGPHRDTQYF.

The V call is TRBV28, the J call TRBJ2-3, with no clear D. Germline CDR1 MDHEN, CDR2 SYDVKM. The CDR3 is 16 residues long. Trimming left V 6 bases short and J 0 bases short, with 16 bases between. The CDR3 nucleotides are TGTGCCAGCAGCAGTTTTCGTGGGCCTAGCACAGATACGCAGTATTTT. Translating it yields CASSSFRGPSTDTQYF.

The chain uses TRBV7-2 and TRBJ2-7, with D possibly matching TRBD2 (6 bases). This CDR3 region has 14 residues. Germline assignment: CDR1 SGHTA and CDR2 FQGNSA. Trimming stripped 4 bases from V and 4 bases from J, with 14 bases between. The CDR3 spells CASSSTGLLYEQYF. DNA for the CDR3: TGTGCCAGCAGCTCGACGGGACTTTTGTACGAGCAGTACTTC.

V gene TRBV7-2 combines with J gene TRBJ1-4, with TRBD1 matching 10 bases. V dropped 5 bases and J dropped 5; count of bases not matched to a gene: 2. Germline V CDR1 and CDR2: SGHTA, FQGNSA. The CDR3 has 14 residues. In DNA, the CDR3 is TGTGCCAGCAGCCCGGACAGGGGGAATGAAAAACTGTTTTTT. The encoded protein is CASSPDRGNEKLFF.

This clone was detected only once. The chain uses TRBV6-2 or TRBV6-3 and TRBJ1-6, with 9 bases lining up with TRBD1. After removal of 6 bases from V and 8 bases from J, the junction contained 5 bases not matched to a gene. Germline V gives CDR1 MNHEY, CDR2 SVGEGT. The CDR3 loop spans 14 amino acids. The CDR3 bases are TGTGCCAGCAGCTTGGGACAGGGCTATTCACCCCTCCACTTT. Amino acid sequence: CASSLGQGYSPLHF.

The rearrangement links TRBV6-5 to TRBJ1-2, with D uncertain. The germline V gene has CDR1 MNHEY and CDR2 SVGAGI. This CDR3 has 13 residues. Trimming pared 0 bases from V and 6 bases from J, leaving 8 bases between. CDR3 DNA: TGTGCCAGCAGTTACTCGTTGAGGGATGGCTACACCTTC. It specifies CASSYSLRDGYTF.

The V call is TRBV7-2, the J call TRBJ2-3; possibly TRBD1 for D (6 bases). V was trimmed by 3 bases and J by 6 bases, leaving 13 bases between them. Germline CDR1 reads SGHTA; CDR2 reads FQGNSA. The length of the CDR3 is 14 residues. Here the CDR3 DNA reads TGTGCCAGCAGCTTTAGAACAGGGACGGATACGCAGTATTTT. Its protein product is CASSFRTGTDTQYF.

The V gene is TRBV11-2, the J gene TRBJ1-1; no reliable D call. Trimming left V 0 bases short and J 14 bases short, with 13 bases between. The CDR3 is made up of 12 amino acids. Germline CDR1 is SGHAT and CDR2 is FQNNGV. The CDR3: CASSLDRPPLFF. The CDR3 nucleotides are TGTGCCAGCAGCTTAGACAGGCCGCCCTTATTCTTT. The whole variable domain, filled in from reference TRBV11-2 and TRBJ1-1, reads EAGVAQSPRYKIIEKRQSVAFWCNPISGHATLYWYQQILGQGPKLLIQFQNNGVVDDSQLPKDRFSAERLKGVDSTLKIQPAKLEDSAVYLCASSLDRPPLFFGQGTRLTVV.